A selection of T cell receptor beta chains follows, all from one sample in a study of cytomegalovirus exposure and HLA in healthy donors. Clones were read by immunoSEQ multiplex PCR, and TCRdb kept only the in-frame ones, dropping some. This sample carries around 150,000 clones, 82% of them seen once, and the ten largest clones take roughly 27%. The sequenced material came from PBMCs. The receptors were sampled from a man under 40 in good health and CMV-seropositive. The conserved cysteine and the conserved F or W are not part of the CDR3 here. The D gene is left open where the match is weak.

V gene | D gene | CDR3 protein
TRBV5-1 | . | ASSLDGGDYGYT
TRBV30 | . | AWTSSADTQY
TRBV5-4 | . | ASRAAATNYGYT
TRBV5-4 | TRBD2 | ASSPSGRASGANVLT
TRBV6-1 | . | ASIADHNEQF
TRBV28 | TRBD2 | ATLASGPNTGELF
TRBV28 | . | ASSRQVNTEAF
TRBV27 | TRBD2 | ASSLGLAGNTGELF
TRBV19 | TRBD1 | ATKSQTGGESSEAF
TRBV18 | . | ASSGGGLGSYNEQF
TRBV11-2 | . | ASSLVQGQEAF
TRBV2 | TRBD1 | ASSAGTGGYGYT
TRBV10-3 | . | AISGRQGTEEQY
TRBV11-2 | TRBD2 | ASGLAGTTDTQY
TRBV25-1 | TRBD2 | ASSGRLAVGETQY
TRBV6-5 | . | ASSSRTVNTEAF
TRBV7-2 | TRBD2 | ASSLGLAGGYEQY
TRBV6-6 | TRBD1 | ASQGETDTQY
TRBV7-2 | . | ASSPNAGAGYNEQF
TRBV11-2 | . | ASSLGLGYT
TRBV6-5 | . | ASSPYSGANVLT
TRBV9 | . | ASSPWTANYGYT
TRBV25-1 | TRBD2 | ASSWTSGYNEQF
TRBV6-6 | . | ASSPPRQNTDTQY
TRBV29-1 | TRBD1 | SAWGQGGVGGYT
TRBV6-1 | . | ASSNQVYGYT